This entry concerns a single T cell receptor (beta chain). Its antigen is unidentified. Single viable CD3+CD4+CD8-CD45RO+ cells were sorted as the memory CD4+ T cells. In the source study's methods: After removing out-of-frame reads, under 2.5 million distinct TCRbeta sequences remained. This table comes from immunoSEQ multiplex PCR, and its TCRdb copy is limited to in-frame clones, with some not included. V and J calls and clone size come straight from that table; D and trimming were deduced from the DNA. The repertoire holds 80,000 or so clones, with around 80% as singletons. The data derive from a study of memory CD4+ T cells and cytomegalovirus serostatus. Whole-study results and caveats: Each of fewer than 80 CMV-associated TCRbeta sequences occurred in one to five individuals.

This CDR3 contains 17 residues. Germline V gene data show CDR1 as MGHRA and CDR2 as YSYEKL. Trimming took 1 base from V and 6 from J, leaving 21 bases between them. The rearrangement links TRBV4-1 to TRBJ1-1, with D tentatively TRBD1 (5 bases). The sequenced sample consisted of memory CD4+ T cells from blood. The receptor comes from an adult in good health and CMV-seropositive. CDR3 sequence: CASSQVTQRGPRAEAFF. In nucleotides, the CDR3 is TGCGCCAGCAGCCAAGTTACTCAACGGGGCCCGCGGGCTGAAGCTTTCTTT.